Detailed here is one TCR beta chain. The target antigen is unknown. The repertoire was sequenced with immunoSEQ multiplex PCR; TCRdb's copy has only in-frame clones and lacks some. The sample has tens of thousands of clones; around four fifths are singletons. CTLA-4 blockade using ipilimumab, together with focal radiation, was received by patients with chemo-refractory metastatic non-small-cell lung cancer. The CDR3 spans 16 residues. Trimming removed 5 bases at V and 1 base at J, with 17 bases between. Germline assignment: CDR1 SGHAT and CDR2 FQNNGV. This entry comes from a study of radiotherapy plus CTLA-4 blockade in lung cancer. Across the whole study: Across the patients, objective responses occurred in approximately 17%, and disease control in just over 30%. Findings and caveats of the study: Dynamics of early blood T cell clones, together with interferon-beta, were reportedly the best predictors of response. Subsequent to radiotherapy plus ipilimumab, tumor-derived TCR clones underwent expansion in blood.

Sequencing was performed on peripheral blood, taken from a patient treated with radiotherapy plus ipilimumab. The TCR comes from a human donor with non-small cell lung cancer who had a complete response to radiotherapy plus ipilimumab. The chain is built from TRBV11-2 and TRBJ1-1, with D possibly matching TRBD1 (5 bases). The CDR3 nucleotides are TGTGCCAGCAGCCCAGCTCGGGGGGAAGGGAACACTGAAGCTTTCTTT. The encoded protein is CASSPARGEGNTEAFF.